This is a list of T cell receptor beta chains from one sample in a study of tumor-infiltrating lymphocytes in primary liver carcinoma. TCRdb re-analysed the multiplex PCR reads in MiXCR, keeping a single row per CDR3 protein. The sample has 80,000 or so distinct CDR3 sequences; roughly 71% are singletons. Input material: tumor-adjacent normal liver tissue. The receptors originated from a middle-aged man with primary liver carcinoma and hepatitis B virus infection. The CDR3 runs from the conserved cysteine through the conserved F or W. D genes are given only for firm matches. Expanded clones are given a class, and other clones once, few, many or no size at all.

18 | TRBJ2-5 | NA | TRBV11-2 | NA | CANSLDPWSNGIGETQYF | TGTGCCAACAGCTTAGATCCGTGGTCTAACGGGATAGGAGAGACCCAGTACTTC
15 | TRBJ2-1 | NA | TRBV12-3/TRBV12-4 | NA | CASSFPRSEGSEQFF | TGTGCCAGCAGTTTCCCCAGGAGTGAGGGCAGTGAGCAGTTCTTC
16 | TRBJ2-4 | TRBD2 | TRBV4-2 | once | CASSQDAGVRTKSPIF | TGTGCGAGCAGCCAAGATGCGGGGGTGCGGACAAAATCCCCCATCTTC
13 | TRBJ1-1 | TRBD1 | TRBV20-1 | NA | CSAEGQGNTEAFF | TGCAGTGCCGAGGGACAGGGGAACACTGAAGCTTTCTTT
13 | TRBJ1-1 | NA | TRBV11-2 | NA | CTSSLVDNTETFF | TGTACCAGCAGCCTAGTAGATAACACTGAAACTTTCTTT
15 | TRBJ2-7 | NA | TRBV28 | NA | CASSWLGKGPYEQYF | TGTGCCAGCAGTTGGTTAGGCAAGGGGCCTTACGAGCAGTACTTC
15 | TRBJ1-5 | NA | TRBV11-3 | NA | CASSFDLGVAQPHHF | TGTGCCAGCAGCTTTGATCTGGGGGTGGCTCAGCCCCATCATTTT
14 | TRBJ2-7 | NA | TRBV12-3/TRBV12-4 | NA | CANSLGSGFYERYF | TGTGCCAACAGTTTGGGGAGTGGGTTTTACGAGCGATACTTC
15 | TRBJ2-7 | TRBD1 | TRBV28 | many | CASSSMGQGYYEQYF | TGTGCCAGCAGTTCAATGGGACAGGGATACTACGAGCAGTACTTC
15 | TRBJ2-7 | NA | TRBV4-3 | many | CASSQNRGVGYEQYF | TGCGCCAGCAGCCAAAACAGAGGGGTTGGCTACGAGCAGTACTTC
16 | TRBJ1-4 | NA | TRBV4-1 | NA | CASSQEKVRGYEKLVF | TGCGCCAGCAGCCAAGAGAAGGTCAGGGGATATGAAAAACTGGTTTTT
16 | TRBJ2-1 | TRBD1 | TRBV10-3 | NA | CAISEFGTGASDEQFF | TGTGCCATCAGTGAGTTTGGGACAGGGGCATCAGATGAGCAGTTCTTC
15 | TRBJ1-5 | TRBD1 | TRBV6-6 | once | CANSYSGGEEQPQHF | TGTGCCAACAGTTACTCAGGGGGCGAAGAACAGCCCCAGCATTTT
14 | TRBJ2-7 | NA | TRBV4-1 | NA | CVSSRGLGAYEQYF | TGCGTCAGCAGCCGAGGGTTAGGGGCCTACGAACAGTACTTC
16 | TRBJ2-1 | TRBD2 | TRBV11-2 | NA | CASNLELLAGMNEQSF | TGTGCCAGCAATTTAGAGCTCCTAGCGGGAATGAATGAGCAGTCTTTC
20 | TRBJ2-6 | NA | TRBV6-1 | NA | CASSEEFRRGRGSGANVLTF | TGTGCCAGCAGTGAAGAATTTAGGAGGGGCAGGGGTTCTGGGGCCAACGTCCTGACTTTC
14 | TRBJ1-2 | NA | TRBV29-1 | NA | CSVEEQTEFLGYTF | TGCAGCGTTGAAGAACAGACAGAATTTCTTGGCTACACCTTC
19 | TRBJ2-2 | NA | TRBV4-2 | NA | CASSRGHLRQGSDTGELFF | TGTGCCAGCAGCCGAGGGCACTTGCGGCAGGGCTCGGACACCGGGGAGCTGTTTTTT
17 | TRBJ1-2 | NA | TRBV12-3/TRBV12-4 | NA | CASGSRDIMWGRHGYTF | TGTGCCAGCGGGTCGCGGGACATAATGTGGGGACGTCATGGCTACACCTTC
14 | TRBJ1-6 | NA | TRBV6-5 | NA | CASGTRGDDSSLHF | TGTGCCAGCGGAACTCGAGGGGATGATTCATCCCTCCACTTT
15 | TRBJ2-3 | NA | TRBV5-4 | once | CASSSRRRWEGTQYF | TGTGCCAGCAGCTCTCGGAGACGATGGGAAGGTACGCAGTATTTT
22 | TRBJ2-3 | TRBD2 | TRBV4-3 | NA | CASSQPSFGTSGSYGETETQYF | TGTGCCAGCAGCCAACCTTCTTTCGGGACTAGCGGGAGTTACGGGGAAACAGAAACGCAGTATTTT
15 | TRBJ1-2 | NA | TRBV11-3 | NA | CASSPEIKIDYGYTF | TGTGCCAGCAGCCCTGAGATAAAAATAGACTATGGCTACACCTTT
12 | TRBJ2-1 | TRBD1 | TRBV29-1 | NA | CIVRQGGNEQFF | TGTATCGTCAGACAGGGCGGGAATGAGCAGTTCTTC
15 | TRBJ1-5 | NA | TRBV6-1 | NA | CATSEISYSNQPRHF | TGTGCCACCAGTGAAATTTCCTATAGTAATCAGCCCCGGCATTTT
14 | TRBJ1-1 | TRBD1 | TRBV28 | NA | CASSFTGANTEAFF | TGTGCCAGCAGTTTTACAGGGGCGAACACTGAAGCTTTCTTT
15 | TRBJ2-3 | NA | TRBV4-2 | NA | CASSRLAGCIDTQYF | TGTGCCAGCAGCCGACTTGCGGGATGCATAGATACGCAGTATTTT
19 | TRBJ2-1 | TRBD2 | TRBV6-2/TRBV6-3 | NA | CSSSYPLGLAGVFLNEQFF | TGTTCCAGCAGTTATCCCCTTGGGCTAGCGGGAGTGTTTCTCAATGAGCAGTTCTTC
17 | TRBJ1-5 | NA | TRBV9 | NA | CASSVGGDSHTNQPQHF | TGTGCCAGCAGCGTAGGAGGAGACAGTCATACCAATCAGCCCCAGCATTTT
12 | TRBJ2-7 | NA | TRBV29-1 | few | CSIEIRAGEQYF | TGCAGCATTGAGATTAGGGCGGGCGAGCAGTACTTC
14 | TRBJ2-1 | TRBD2 | TRBV12-3/TRBV12-4 | few | CASRGTSGSYEQFF | TGTGCCAGCAGGGGGACTAGCGGGAGTTATGAGCAGTTCTTC
15 | TRBJ2-2 | NA | TRBV5-4 | many | CASSLQGLGTGELFF | TGTGCCAGCAGCTTACAGGGCTTGGGGACCGGGGAGCTGTTTTTT
19 | TRBJ2-1 | TRBD2 | TRBV11-3 | NA | CANSPRTRGLAGSYNEQFF | TGTGCCAACAGCCCTAGGACGAGGGGACTAGCGGGTTCATACAATGAGCAGTTCTTC
16 | TRBJ2-7 | NA | TRBV4-1 | NA | CASNQAEQASSCEQYF | TGCGCCAGCAACCAAGCGGAGCAGGCGAGCTCCTGCGAGCAGTACTTC
16 | TRBJ2-2 | NA | TRBV5-4 | NA | CVSSPDGEVNTGEMFF | TGTGTCAGCAGCCCGGATGGCGAGGTGAACACCGGGGAGATGTTTTTT
17 | TRBJ2-1 | TRBD2 | TRBV11-1 | NA | CASSLVSSGNSYNEYFF | TGCGCCAGCAGCTTAGTCTCTAGCGGGAACTCCTACAATGAGTATTTCTTC
11 | TRBJ2-3 | NA | TRBV10-3 | NA | CAISDQDTQYF | TGTGCCATCAGTGATCAAGATACGCAGTATTTT
17 | TRBJ2-3 | NA | TRBV14 | few | CASSQEGGILPTDTQYF | TGTGCCAGCAGCCAGGAGGGGGGGATCCTGCCCACAGATACGCAGTATTTT
12 | TRBJ2-7 | NA | TRBV6-6 | NA | CASSYTATEQYF | TGTGCCAGCAGTTACACCGCCACGGAGCAGTATTTC
16 | TRBJ2-5 | TRBD2 | TRBV9 | NA | CASSPGLAGVKETQYF | TGTGCCAGCAGCCCTGGACTAGCGGGAGTGAAAGAGACCCAGTACTTC
14 | TRBJ2-2 | NA | TRBV14 | NA | CANSQTTGLGELFF | TGTGCCAACAGCCAAACAACAGGCCTCGGGGAGTTGTTTTTT
14 | TRBJ1-1 | TRBD1 | TRBV6-6 | NA | CASKQTGSRTEALF | TGTGCCAGCAAACAGACAGGGTCGAGAACTGAAGCTCTCTTT
17 | TRBJ2-1 | NA | TRBV6-2/TRBV6-3 | NA | CASSYSAGKPDGNEHFF | TGTGCCAGCAGTTACTCGGCCGGTAAGCCGGACGGGAATGAGCATTTCTTC